Listed below are T cell receptor beta chains from one sample, sequenced in a study of cytomegalovirus exposure and HLA in healthy donors. Measured with immunoSEQ multiplex PCR; TCRdb has only the in-frame clones, and not every one. The sample lists 200,000 to 250,000 clones, about four fifths occurring once. The sample taken for sequencing was PBMCs. The receptors were gathered from a woman in her thirties or forties in good health and CMV-seropositive. The CDR3 runs from the conserved cysteine through the conserved F or W. The D gene is left open where the match is weak. Clone size is shown for a subset of rows, as once, few, many or a class of expanded clone.

cdr3_length	j_call	v_call	d_call	clone_size	cdr3_aa	cdr3_nt
16	TRBJ1-3	TRBV6-5	-	-	CASSYSPGSSGNTIYF	TGTGCCAGCAGTTACTCGCCGGGATCCTCTGGAAACACCATATATTTT
17	TRBJ2-3	TRBV9	TRBD2	-	CASSVAGVAGGQDTQYF	TGTGCCAGCAGCGTAGCAGGGGTAGCGGGGGGGCAAGATACGCAGTATTTT
15	TRBJ2-7	TRBV9	TRBD2	-	CASSVEGTSDYEQYF	TGTGCCAGCAGCGTAGAAGGGACTAGCGACTACGAGCAGTACTTC
15	TRBJ1-6	TRBV5-1	TRBD1	-	CASSPGTATNSPLHF	TGCGCCAGCAGCCCAGGGACAGCCACTAATTCCCCCCTCCACTTT
15	TRBJ1-6	TRBV5-5	-	-	CASSVVLADNSPLHF	TGTGCCAGCAGCGTGGTCTTAGCCGACAATTCACCCCTCCACTTT
14	TRBJ2-7	TRBV9	-	-	CASSVAVGGYEQYF	TGTGCCAGCAGCGTAGCGGTGGGGGGCTACGAGCAGTACTTC
16	TRBJ1-2	TRBV2	TRBD1	-	CASIDRVLTSNYGYTF	TGTGCCAGCATCGACAGGGTCTTGACCTCTAACTATGGCTACACCTTC
12	TRBJ1-1	TRBV12-5	-	-	CASGLWSSEAFF	TGTGCTAGTGGTTTGTGGAGTTCTGAAGCTTTCTTT
14	TRBJ1-1	TRBV7-2	TRBD1	-	CASSLNRGDTEAFF	TGTGCCAGCAGCTTAAACAGGGGGGACACTGAAGCTTTCTTT
16	TRBJ1-3	TRBV7-2	-	-	CASSSAPGVSGNTIYF	TGTGCCAGCAGCTCCGCCCCAGGGGTCTCTGGAAACACCATATATTTT
14	TRBJ1-6	TRBV19	-	few	CASSPGAYNSPLHF	TGTGCCAGTAGTCCAGGCGCCTATAATTCACCCCTCCACTTT
12	TRBJ1-4	TRBV5-8	-	-	CASSLTHEKLFF	TGTGCCAGCAGCTTGACACATGAAAAACTGTTTTTT
15	TRBJ2-7	TRBV9	-	once	CASSVAGGPSYEQYF	TGTGCCAGCAGCGTAGCCGGGGGGCCCTCCTACGAGCAGTACTTC
13	TRBJ1-2	TRBV19	-	-	CASSIQGRDGYTF	TGTGCCAGTAGTATTCAGGGCAGGGATGGCTACACCTTC
16	TRBJ1-3	TRBV5-5	TRBD1	-	CASRLSTGGAGNTIYF	TGTGCCAGCAGACTGTCCACAGGGGGAGCTGGAAACACCATATATTTT
15	TRBJ2-1	TRBV7-2	-	once	CASSLLLLGIGEQFF	TGTGCCAGCAGCTTGCTCTTACTAGGGATCGGTGAGCAGTTCTTC
14	TRBJ2-1	TRBV19	TRBD1	-	CASSARQGEFGQFF	TGTGCCAGTAGTGCACGACAGGGGGAATTCGGGCAGTTCTTC